What follows describes a single T cell receptor (beta chain). Its antigen is not identified. TCRdb's table, derived via immunoSEQ multiplex PCR, lists solely in-frame clones and lacks some. The data show 50,000 to 70,000 clones, 74% seen once. V was trimmed by 4 bases and J by 1 base, leaving 8 bases between them. The CDR3 consists of 14 residues. Germline lookup yields CDR1 SEHNR and CDR2 FQNEAQ (reference sequence). These data come from a study of a mutant IDH1 vaccine in newly diagnosed glioma. The sample's time point: week 35, safety follow-up. Each dose delivered 300 ug of mutant IDH1 20-mer peptide subcutaneously with imiquimod. Across weeks 1, 3, 5, 7, 11, 15, 19 and 23, patients received a vaccination each time, eight in all. Each donor presented with a new WHO grade 3 or 4 astrocytoma that tested IDH1-mutant and showed ATRX loss.

The receptor was derived from a man between 45 and 60 years old with glioma. Specimen: PBMCs, collected from a glioma patient whose treatment included an IDH1 peptide vaccine. The chain joins TRBV7-9 to TRBJ1-5, with D hard to call. The CDR3 sequence: CASSSDGSNQPQHF. The CDR3 DNA follows: TGTGCCAGCAGCTCGGACGGCAGCAATCAGCCCCAGCATTTT. Together with reference TRBV7-9 and TRBJ1-5, the CDR3 gives the full variable domain: DTGVSQNPRHKITKRGQNVTFRCDPISEHNRLYWYRQTLGQGPEFLTYFQNEAQLEKSRLLSDRFSAERPKGSFSTLEIQRTEQGDSAMYLCASSSDGSNQPQHFGDGTRLSIL.